These T cell receptor beta chains were read from a single sample in a study of blood T cell repertoires in COVID-19. Sequenced by immunoSEQ multiplex PCR; TCRdb stores in-frame clones only, minus some. The data contain about 170,000 clones, 89% of them seen just once; the ten biggest clones take up around 0.77%. Material: PBMCs or T cells enriched from blood (not recorded which). The receptors shown here come from a woman aged 18 to 35 who had recovered from COVID-19. The CDR3 runs from the conserved cysteine through the conserved F or W. The order of the fields is CDR3 length, clone size, J gene, D gene, V gene, CDR3 DNA, CDR3 protein. D genes are given only for firm matches. Part of the rows lack a size; the others show once, few, many or a class for expanded clones.

cdr3_length: 14; clone_size: once; j_call: TRBJ1-2; d_call: NA; v_call: TRBV18; cdr3_nt: TGTGCCAGCTCATTGGACACAGGATCCTATGGCTACACCTTC; cdr3_aa: CASSLDTGSYGYTF
cdr3_length: 17; clone_size: NA; j_call: TRBJ1-5; d_call: TRBD1; v_call: TRBV6-2/TRBV6-3; cdr3_nt: TGTGCCAGCAGTCACCCCACAGGGGAAAGTAGCAATCAGCCCCAGCATTTT; cdr3_aa: CASSHPTGESSNQPQHF
cdr3_length: 15; clone_size: NA; j_call: TRBJ2-7; d_call: NA; v_call: TRBV18; cdr3_nt: TGTGCCAGCTCCCCGGTCGGGGTAGACCTCTACGAGCAGTACTTC; cdr3_aa: CASSPVGVDLYEQYF
cdr3_length: 14; clone_size: NA; j_call: TRBJ2-1; d_call: TRBD2; v_call: TRBV19; cdr3_nt: TGTGCCAGTAGGAGCCCCGGGACTAGGTATGAGCAGTTCTTC; cdr3_aa: CASRSPGTRYEQFF
cdr3_length: 13; clone_size: once; j_call: TRBJ2-7; d_call: NA; v_call: TRBV4-1; cdr3_nt: TGCGCCAGCAGCGAAGCAGGAGGCTACGAGCAGTACTTC; cdr3_aa: CASSEAGGYEQYF
cdr3_length: 17; clone_size: few; j_call: TRBJ2-7; d_call: NA; v_call: TRBV19; cdr3_nt: TGTGCCAGTAGTATACGCGGACGTGGGTCTAGCTCCAACGAGCAGTACTTC; cdr3_aa: CASSIRGRGSSSNEQYF
cdr3_length: 16; clone_size: NA; j_call: TRBJ2-1; d_call: TRBD2; v_call: TRBV7-9; cdr3_nt: TGTGCCAGCAGCCATAGTTTACTAGCGGGAGTCAATGAGCAGTTCTTC; cdr3_aa: CASSHSLLAGVNEQFF
cdr3_length: 14; clone_size: NA; j_call: TRBJ2-7; d_call: TRBD1; v_call: TRBV11-3; cdr3_nt: TGTGCCAGCAGCCCCCGACAGGGTTTCTACGAGCAGTACTTC; cdr3_aa: CASSPRQGFYEQYF
cdr3_length: 13; clone_size: once; j_call: TRBJ2-3; d_call: TRBD2; v_call: TRBV29-1; cdr3_nt: TGCAGCGTTGAGCTAGCGGGCACAGATACGCAGTATTTT; cdr3_aa: CSVELAGTDTQYF
cdr3_length: 14; clone_size: NA; j_call: TRBJ1-4; d_call: TRBD1; v_call: TRBV2; cdr3_nt: TGTGCCAGCAGGGAGGGACAGAATAATGAAAAACTGTTTTTT; cdr3_aa: CASREGQNNEKLFF
cdr3_length: 14; clone_size: NA; j_call: TRBJ2-1; d_call: TRBD2; v_call: TRBV6-5; cdr3_nt: TGTGCCAGCAGAAGACTAGCGGTAAACAATGAGCAGTTCTTC; cdr3_aa: CASRRLAVNNEQFF